The 26 T cell receptor beta chains listed next were all sequenced from one sample in a study of blood T cell repertoires in COVID-19. The table came from immunoSEQ multiplex PCR; TCRdb's copy has only in-frame clones and leaves some out. The sample records about 100,000 clones, around four fifths being singletons. Sequencing was carried out using peripheral blood. Receptor source: an older woman with acute or convalescent COVID-19.

This chain links TRBV6-5 with TRBJ2-7; no clear D gene. The CDR3 covers 11 residues. Per the germline V gene, CDR1 is MNHEY and CDR2 is SVGAGI. With 6 bases removed from V and 4 bases from J, the gap between germline ends came to 7 bases. This chain's CDR3 is CASSAKYEQYF. In nucleotides, the CDR3 is TGTGCCAGCAGCGCGAAGTACGAGCAGTACTTC.

This clone has a single count. This sequence joins TRBV14 and TRBJ1-1; the D gene is possibly TRBD1 (6 bases). This CDR3 contains 13 residues. V was pared by 5 bases and J by 1 base, with 8 bases between. CDR1 SGHDN and CDR2 FVKESK come from the germline V gene. CDR3 DNA sequence: TGTGCCAGCAGCTCACAGGGGAACACTGAAGCTTTCTTT. Its translation is CASSSQGNTEAFF. The complete variable domain, with remaining parts taken from reference TRBV14 and TRBJ1-1, reads EAGVTQFPSHSVIEKGQTVTLRCDPISGHDNLYWYRRVMGKEIKFLLHFVKESKQDESGMPNNRFLAERTGGTYSTLKVQPAELEDSGVYFCASSSQGNTEAFFGQGTRLTVV.

This rearrangement joins TRBV10-3 to TRBJ2-5, with 9 bases lining up with TRBD1. V shed 10 bases, J shed 5 bases, and the junction held 8 bases outside the gene matches. The V gene's germline CDR1 is ENHRY and CDR2 SYGVKD. This CDR3 spans 13 amino acids. The CDR3 loop is CATQGARGETQYF. The CDR3 region has the DNA TGTGCCACACAGGGGGCGCGGGGTGAGACCCAGTACTTC.

CDR3 DNA sequence: TGTGCCAGCAGCCCCTACAGGGGAGGAAGCACAGATACGCAGTATTTT. Its translation: CASSPYRGGSTDTQYF. The chain couples TRBV5-8 to TRBJ2-3, with D perhaps matching TRBD1 (7 bases). The germline gives CDR1 SGHTS, CDR2 YDEGEE. CDR3 length equals 16 residues. V was clipped by 4 bases and J by 0 bases, with 15 bases between them.

This clone appeared a single time. This chain uses TRBV19 with TRBJ2-5; 7 positions match TRBD2. CDR1 and CDR2 from the germline V gene are LNHDA and SQIVND (reference sequence). The CDR3 totals 15 residues. Trimming took 7 bases from V and 5 from J; bases not matched to a gene: 13. The CDR3 sequence is CASTRTSASVETQYF. Written as DNA, the CDR3 is TGTGCCAGTACGAGAACTAGCGCCTCCGTTGAGACCCAGTACTTC.

The sample holds a few counts of this clone. This chain links TRBV5-4 with TRBJ2-5, with D possibly being TRBD1 (5 bases). The germline V gene encodes CDR1 SGHNT and CDR2 YYREEE (reference sequence). Trimming removed 4 bases at V and 0 bases at J, with 7 bases between. The CDR3 loop spans 13 amino acids. CDR3 in DNA: TGTGCCAGCAGCGGACAAAACCAAGAGACCCAGTACTTC. Its protein product is CASSGQNQETQYF.

The rearrangement uses TRBV18 and TRBJ2-2, with D possibly TRBD1 on 6 matching bases. CDR1 is KGHSH and CDR2 is LQKENI in the germline V gene. This CDR3 is built from 14 residues. V lost 3 bases to trimming and J lost 10 bases, with 15 bases between them. CDR3 DNA: TGTGCCAGCTCACCGCTACAGGGTACCAAGGAGCTGTTTTTT. It encodes CASSPLQGTKELFF. Full variable domain (remainder filled in from reference TRBV18 and TRBJ2-2): NAGVMQNPRHLVRRRGQEARLRCSPMKGHSHVYWYRQLPEEGLKFMVYLQKENIIDESGMPKERFSAEFPKEGPSILRIQQVVRGDSAAYFCASSPLQGTKELFFGEGSRLTVL.

This chain links TRBV11-2 with TRBJ2-2, with D perhaps TRBD1 (6 bases). The germline CDR1 and CDR2 sequences are SGHAT and FQNNGV. The CDR3 loop spans 16 amino acids. V lost 5 bases to trimming and J lost 5 bases, with 18 bases between them. The CDR3 here is CASSQASGVGTGELFF. DNA for the CDR3: TGTGCCAGCAGCCAGGCCTCAGGGGTGGGGACCGGGGAGCTGTTTTTT. The full variable domain, completed using reference TRBV11-2 and TRBJ2-2, is EAGVAQSPRYKIIEKRQSVAFWCNPISGHATLYWYQQILGQGPKLLIQFQNNGVVDDSQLPKDRFSAERLKGVDSTLKIQPAKLEDSAVYLCASSQASGVGTGELFFGEGSRLTVL.

The chain has TRBV2 and TRBJ1-5; 10 bases align to TRBD1. V shed 6 bases and J 2 bases; nucleotides not matched to a gene: 1. Germline CDR1 is SNHLY and CDR2 is FYNNEI. The CDR3 totals 14 residues. CDR3 bases: TGTGCCAGCAGCGGACAGGGGGGCAATCAGCCCCAGCATTTT. This translates into CASSGQGGNQPQHF.

The V and J genes are TRBV10-1 and TRBJ2-3, with D perhaps matching TRBD2 (5 bases). The CDR3 has 14 amino acids. CDR1 WNHNN and CDR2 SYGVQD come from the germline V gene (reference sequence). The germline V and J ends were trimmed by 8 bases and 0 bases, with 12 bases remaining between them. The CDR3 here is CASGGVGSTDTQYF. CDR3 DNA: TGCGCCAGCGGAGGAGTTGGTAGCACAGATACGCAGTATTTT.

This chain uses TRBV10-3 with TRBJ1-3; the D is unclear. CDR1 ENHRY and CDR2 SYGVKD come from the germline V gene. CDR3 length equals 14 residues. The germline V and J ends were trimmed by 6 bases and 9 bases, with 18 bases remaining between them. The CDR3 nucleotides are TGTGCCATCAGCCCCCCGGGTACACGAAGCACCATATATTTT. Amino acids: CAISPPGTRSTIYF.

J is TRBJ2-7 and V is TRBV6-6, with 9 positions matching TRBD2. Germline lookup yields CDR1 MNHNY and CDR2 SVGAGI (reference sequence). V trimming: 9 bases; J trimming: 7 bases; junction bases outside the gene matches: 16. The CDR3 runs 15 residues. This chain's CDR3 is CASRPVASGAREQYF. The CDR3 nucleotides are TGTGCCAGTCGTCCAGTGGCTAGCGGGGCTAGAGAGCAGTACTTC.

This chain links TRBV10-3 with TRBJ1-6; 7 nucleotides agree with TRBD1. Germline CDR1 is ENHRY and CDR2 is SYGVKD. The CDR3 has 14 residues. J gave up 9 bases and V 6 bases, and 8 bases lay outside the gene matches. DNA of the CDR3: TGTGCCATCAGACCCGACAGGGTCATTTCACCCCTCCACTTT. Its protein is CAIRPDRVISPLHF.

V and J are TRBV12-3 or TRBV12-4 and TRBJ1-2; D gene uncertain. The CDR3 covers 13 residues. Trimming took 2 bases from V and 4 from J, leaving 8 bases between them. CDR3 region: CASSLPTVYGYTF. The CDR3, as DNA: TGTGCCAGCAGTTTACCCACAGTCTATGGCTACACCTTC.

J is TRBJ1-1 and V is TRBV5-5; D ambiguous. V was pared by 0 bases and J by 3 bases, with 15 bases between. The germline CDR1 and CDR2 sequences are SGHKS and YYEKEE (reference sequence). There are 16 residues in the CDR3. DNA of the CDR3: TGTGCCAGCAGCTTGGCGGGGTTTACACACTACACTGAAGCTTTCTTT. It specifies CASSLAGFTHYTEAFF.

This chain joins TRBV5-4 and TRBJ2-3, with D possibly TRBD2 on 5 matching bases. The CDR3 is made up of 16 amino acids. The V end lost 0 bases, the J end lost 2 bases, and 13 bases lay between the germline ends. Looked up from germline, CDR1 is SGHNT and CDR2 is YYREEE (reference sequence). CDR3 sequence (DNA): TGTGCCAGCAGCTTGGGGGGAAGCGGACCCACAGATACGCAGTATTTT. Residues: CASSLGGSGPTDTQYF.

The chain employs TRBV5-1 and TRBJ1-2; 7 nucleotides align to TRBD1. J gave up 6 bases and V 2 bases, and 10 bases lay outside the gene matches. Germline V gives CDR1 SGHRS, CDR2 YFSETQ. CDR3 size: 15 residues. The CDR3 sequence: CASSLGTAQINGYTF. In nucleotides, the CDR3 is TGCGCCAGCAGCTTAGGGACAGCTCAAATAAATGGCTACACCTTC.

The chain carries TRBV5-1 and TRBJ2-2; TRBD2 matches 11 bases. This CDR3 region has 15 residues. Germline V CDR1 and CDR2: SGHRS, YFSETQ. The V and J ends lost 0 bases and 7 bases, in that order; junction bases with no gene match: 2. The CDR3 spells CASSLELAGVGELFF. The CDR3 DNA sequence: TGCGCCAGCAGCTTGGAACTAGCGGGGGTCGGGGAGCTGTTTTTT.

The chain joins TRBV7-2 to TRBJ2-1; D remains ambiguous. The CDR3 contains 13 residues. The V gene's germline CDR1 is SGHTA and CDR2 FQGNSA. Trimming took off 5 bases at V and 3 bases at J, with 8 bases between the two ends. This chain's CDR3 is CASSIPVYNEQFF. CDR3 sequence (DNA): TGTGCCAGCAGCATTCCCGTCTACAATGAGCAGTTCTTC.

The chain carries TRBV25-1 and TRBJ1-6, with D possibly TRBD1 on 6 matching bases. The CDR3 runs 13 residues. Germline CDR1 is MGHDK and CDR2 is SYGVNS. Trimming shortened V by 5 bases and J by 15 bases, and 17 bases separated the two germline ends. This chain's CDR3 is CASSKTGIRDLHF. CDR3 bases: TGTGCCAGCAGTAAAACAGGGATCAGGGACCTCCACTTT.

V and J are TRBV4-2 and TRBJ1-4; 7 bases map to TRBD1. The germline V gene has CDR1 LGHNA and CDR2 YNFKEQ. The CDR3 has 14 amino acids. V lost 3 bases, J lost 4 bases, and 2 bases stayed unmatched. The CDR3 loop is CASSQGQSNEKLFF. CDR3 nucleotide sequence: TGTGCCAGCAGCCAGGGACAGAGTAATGAAAAACTGTTTTTT.

The chain joins TRBV27 to TRBJ1-6; 9 positions agree with TRBD1. The J segment lost 4 bases and the V segment lost 5 bases, leaving 12 bases of the junction unmatched. CDR1 and CDR2 from the germline V gene are MNHEY and SMNVEV (reference sequence). The CDR3 contains 18 residues. Here the CDR3 reads CASSANYRGLEYNSPLHF. CDR3 bases: TGTGCCAGCAGTGCAAACTACAGGGGGCTGGAGTATAATTCACCCCTCCACTTT.

The chain has TRBV5-8 and TRBJ1-1; D is possibly TRBD1 (6 bases). Germline CDR1 and CDR2: SGHTS and YDEGEE. There are 13 residues in the CDR3. The germline V and J ends were trimmed by 4 bases and 6 bases, with 13 bases remaining between them. As DNA, the CDR3 is TGTGCCAGCAGCCATAAGGGGGGGCCTGAAGCTTTCTTT. Amino acids: CASSHKGGPEAFF.

This clone was observed a single time. The chain employs TRBV5-4 and TRBJ1-2, with TRBD1 identical over 9 bases. Germline V gene sequence: CDR1 SGHNT, CDR2 YYREEE (reference sequence). The CDR3 covers 15 residues. V lost 3 bases to trimming and J lost 5 bases; unmatched junction nucleotides: 8. This CDR3 reads CASSWGQGSKYGYTF. The CDR3 nucleotides read TGTGCCAGCAGCTGGGGACAGGGATCCAAATATGGCTACACCTTC.

The rearrangement uses TRBV6-4 and TRBJ2-2; 9 bases align to TRBD1. Germline CDR1 and CDR2: MRHNA and SNTAGT. This CDR3 has 15 amino acids. The V segment lost 6 bases and the J segment 7 bases; nucleotides outside the gene matches: 9. The CDR3 is CASSPGQGSSGELFF. CDR3 sequence (DNA): TGTGCCAGCAGCCCGGGACAGGGTTCAAGCGGGGAGCTGTTTTTT.

V and J are TRBV14 and TRBJ1-2; 9 nucleotides align to TRBD1. This CDR3 is 14 amino acids long. Germline lookup yields CDR1 SGHDN and CDR2 FVKESK. Germline trimming cut 1 base from V and 8 bases from J; bases unmatched to any gene: 5. The CDR3 bases are TGTGCCAGCAGCCAAGCAACGACAGGGGGAGGCTACACCTTC. Protein: CASSQATTGGGYTF.